These T cell receptor beta chains were read from a single sample in a study of blood T cells in healthy people across ages. TCRdb independently ran MiXCR on the 5' RACE reads; one entry per CDR3 protein. The sample holds about 830,000 distinct CDR3 sequences, 58% seen once. Sequencing was carried out using blood. These receptors all come from a man aged 30 to 39 in good health. Both conserved end residues are part of each CDR3. Fields, in order: D gene, V gene, clone size, J gene, CDR3 DNA, CDR3 protein. The D gene is left open where the match is weak. Some rows mark clone size as missing; the rest say once, few, many or name a class of expanded clone.

D: TRBD2; V: TRBV20-1; size: many; J: TRBJ2-7; DNA: TGCAGGGGGACTAGCGGGAACTACGAGCAGTACTTC; CDR3: CRGTSGNYEQYF
D: -; V: TRBV7-2; size: -; J: TRBJ2-1; DNA: TGTGCCAGCAGCCCCGGACCCCACGGGGATGAGCAGTTCTTC; CDR3: CASSPGPHGDEQFF
D: -; V: TRBV10-3; size: few; J: TRBJ2-7; DNA: TGTGCCATCAGTGTCACGGGAGACTCCTACGAGCAGTACTTC; CDR3: CAISVTGDSYEQYF
D: -; V: TRBV20-1; size: -; J: TRBJ2-1; DNA: TGCAGTGCTAGAGAGGCCTCGTCCGCCTACAATGAGCAGTTCTTC; CDR3: CSAREASSAYNEQFF
D: TRBD1; V: TRBV3-1; size: -; J: TRBJ2-5; DNA: TGTGCCAGCACCCATATGGGGACAGGGGTTCAAGAGACCCAGTACTTC; CDR3: CASTHMGTGVQETQYF
D: -; V: TRBV20-1; size: -; J: TRBJ2-5; DNA: TGTAGTACTGTCCTCCCTTGGACTTCGGAGACCCAGTACTTC; CDR3: CSTVLPWTSETQYF
D: -; V: TRBV7-8; size: -; J: TRBJ2-2; DNA: TGTGCCAGCAGCCCCTTATACGGCACCGGGGAGCTGTTTTTT; CDR3: CASSPLYGTGELFF
D: -; V: TRBV5-1; size: -; J: TRBJ1-4; DNA: TGCGCCAGCAGCTTTCGGCCCCTCTCGAGACACAAATTCCCGCCGGAGAAGCCGGAAAAACTGTTTTTT; CDR3: CASSFRPLSRHKFPPEKPEKLFF
D: -; V: TRBV12-3/TRBV12-4; size: many; J: TRBJ1-1; DNA: TGTGCCAGCAGCCTCACACCGAACACTGAAGCTTTCTTT; CDR3: CASSLTPNTEAFF
D: TRBD1; V: TRBV6-1; size: few; J: TRBJ1-2; DNA: TGTGCCAGCAGTGGGGGGACAGGGCACATTTATGGCTACACCTTC; CDR3: CASSGGTGHIYGYTF
D: TRBD2; V: TRBV6-4; size: few; J: TRBJ2-1; DNA: TGTGCCAGCAGTGACTCTAGCGGGGGTGGCAATGAGCAGTTCTTC; CDR3: CASSDSSGGGNEQFF
D: -; V: TRBV10-3; size: few; J: TRBJ2-7; DNA: TGTGCCTCGAAGCCCGGGACTTCCCTCGGGTACGAGCAGTACTTC; CDR3: CASKPGTSLGYEQYF
D: TRBD2; V: TRBV29-1; size: many; J: TRBJ2-5; DNA: TGCAGCGCTCCTCTAGCGGGGCCTGGGAAGACCCAGTACTTC; CDR3: CSAPLAGPGKTQYF
D: TRBD2; V: TRBV6-2/TRBV6-3; size: few; J: TRBJ2-7; DNA: TGTGCCAGCAGTCGAACTAGCGGGAGGGCCTACGAGCAGTACTTC; CDR3: CASSRTSGRAYEQYF
D: -; V: TRBV7-2; size: -; J: TRBJ2-5; DNA: TGTGCCGGCAGCCCGGGCTTTATCCAAGAGACCCAGTACTTC; CDR3: CAGSPGFIQETQYF
D: -; V: TRBV2; size: -; J: TRBJ1-5; DNA: TGTGCCAGTCAGCTTGAGGGCGTCGGACAGCCCCAGCATTTT; CDR3: CASQLEGVGQPQHF
D: TRBD2; V: TRBV20-1; size: -; J: TRBJ2-7; DNA: TGCAGTGCTTCACCGGGACTAAGAAACGGGGAGCAGTACTTC; CDR3: CSASPGLRNGEQYF
D: TRBD2; V: TRBV2; size: -; J: TRBJ2-7; DNA: TGTGCCAGCAGTGAAAGTCTAGCGGGGGACCCCTACGAGCAGTACTTC; CDR3: CASSESLAGDPYEQYF
D: TRBD2; V: TRBV4-2; size: few; J: TRBJ2-5; DNA: TGTGCCAGCAGCCAAGACGGGACTAGCGGCAGGACCCAGTACTTC; CDR3: CASSQDGTSGRTQYF
D: -; V: TRBV14; size: -; J: TRBJ1-2; DNA: TGTGCCAACAGCCAATCCAACTATGGCTACACCTTC; CDR3: CANSQSNYGYTF
D: -; V: TRBV5-1; size: -; J: TRBJ2-5; DNA: TGCGCCAGCAGCGCGCTCACAGGAAAAGAGACCCAGTACTTC; CDR3: CASSALTGKETQYF
D: TRBD2; V: TRBV20-1; size: -; J: TRBJ2-1; DNA: TGCAGTGTAGTTGGGGTAGTGGTGGGGGGGCTAGCGGGGCGAAGCTCCTACAATGAGCAGTTCTTC; CDR3: CSVVGVVVGGLAGRSSYNEQFF
D: -; V: TRBV10-3; size: few; J: TRBJ2-7; DNA: TGTGCCATCAGTGAGTCTGGGAGCTCCTACGAGCAGTACTTC; CDR3: CAISESGSSYEQYF
D: -; V: TRBV20-1; size: -; J: TRBJ2-1; DNA: TGCAGTGCCGACGTGACGGGGCGGATTGAGCAGTTCTTC; CDR3: CSADVTGRIEQFF
D: TRBD2; V: TRBV20-1; size: -; J: TRBJ2-5; DNA: TGCAGTGCCCAAGCCGGGACTAGCAAGGAGACCCAGTACTTC; CDR3: CSAQAGTSKETQYF
D: -; V: TRBV5-1; size: -; J: TRBJ2-5; DNA: TGCGCCAGCAGCTTGGTAGGCTCGGTGCGAGAGACCCAGTACTTC; CDR3: CASSLVGSVRETQYF
D: TRBD1; V: TRBV5-1; size: few; J: TRBJ2-7; DNA: TGCGCCAGCAGGAAGGGGACAGGGGGCTTAACCTACGAGCAGTACTTC; CDR3: CASRKGTGGLTYEQYF
D: -; V: TRBV28; size: few; J: TRBJ2-7; DNA: TGTGCCAGCAGTTTTCATTACGGGGGGCTCGAGCAGTACTTC; CDR3: CASSFHYGGLEQYF
D: TRBD1; V: TRBV6-1; size: -; J: TRBJ1-2; DNA: TGTGCCAGCAGTGACGATGGGACAGGGCTGGGCTACACCTTC; CDR3: CASSDDGTGLGYTF
D: TRBD1; V: TRBV6-9; size: few; J: TRBJ2-7; DNA: TGTGCCAGCAGACCCCCGGGACAGGGTTACGAGCAGTACTTC; CDR3: CASRPPGQGYEQYF
D: -; V: TRBV5-4; size: many; J: TRBJ2-1; DNA: TGTGCCAGCAGCTTGGACTACTACAATGAGCAGTTCTTC; CDR3: CASSLDYYNEQFF
D: -; V: TRBV4-2; size: few; J: TRBJ1-2; DNA: TGTGCCAGCAGCCAAGTCACCCAGGGGCCTAACTATGGCTACACCTTC; CDR3: CASSQVTQGPNYGYTF
D: TRBD2; V: TRBV27; size: -; J: TRBJ2-1; DNA: TGTGCCAGCAGTCTCGGGACTAGTTGGAATGAGCAGTTCTTC; CDR3: CASSLGTSWNEQFF
D: TRBD2; V: TRBV12-3/TRBV12-4; size: -; J: TRBJ2-2; DNA: TGTGCCAGCAGACCGGGGGGATCAGGCGGGGAGCTGTTTTTT; CDR3: CASRPGGSGGELFF
D: -; V: TRBV5-1; size: once; J: TRBJ2-7; DNA: TGCGACAGCAGCCTGGTTGGGGGCGACGAGCAGTACTTC; CDR3: CDSSLVGGDEQYF
D: TRBD1; V: TRBV2; size: -; J: TRBJ2-2; DNA: TGTGCCAGCGTCTTGGGACAGGGCCTAGGAATAGGGGAGCTGTTTTTT; CDR3: CASVLGQGLGIGELFF
D: -; V: TRBV14; size: few; J: TRBJ1-2; DNA: TGTGCCAGCAGCCAAGAGGCGTCGGTTATTAACTATGGCTACACCTTC; CDR3: CASSQEASVINYGYTF
D: -; V: TRBV20-1; size: many; J: TRBJ2-1; DNA: TGCAGTGCCGTGACTAGCAATGAGCAGTTCTTC; CDR3: CSAVTSNEQFF
D: TRBD2; V: TRBV28; size: -; J: TRBJ2-7; DNA: TGTGCCAGCAGGTGGGGGGGAGGGTCCCTTCGGTACGAGCAGTACTTC; CDR3: CASRWGGGSLRYEQYF
D: -; V: TRBV20-1; size: -; J: TRBJ1-5; DNA: TGCAGTGCCATGGGACACTCGGCCCAGCCCCAGCATTTT; CDR3: CSAMGHSAQPQHF
D: -; V: TRBV11-2; size: few; J: TRBJ2-1; DNA: TGTGCCAGCAGCCCTAGGGTATTGGGTGAGCAGTTCTTC; CDR3: CASSPRVLGEQFF
D: TRBD2; V: TRBV15; size: -; J: TRBJ2-1; DNA: TGTGCCACCAGCAGACCCCTAGCGGGGGGTTACAATGAGCAGTTCTTC; CDR3: CATSRPLAGGYNEQFF
D: -; V: TRBV5-1; size: -; J: TRBJ2-1; DNA: TGCGCCAGCAGCCACGACGGAACTACCAATATGCAGTTCTTC; CDR3: CASSHDGTTNMQFF
D: TRBD2; V: TRBV20-1; size: -; J: TRBJ2-1; DNA: TGCAGTGCAGAAACTAGCGGGAGGGCCTATGAGCAGTTCTTC; CDR3: CSAETSGRAYEQFF
D: TRBD1; V: TRBV29-1; size: -; J: TRBJ2-5; DNA: TGCAGCGTTGAAGATCGGACAGGGAGGGAGACCCAGTACTTC; CDR3: CSVEDRTGRETQYF
D: -; V: TRBV29-1; size: -; J: TRBJ2-7; DNA: TGCAGCGTTGGAGAAACTCGCTACGAGCAGTACTTC; CDR3: CSVGETRYEQYF
D: -; V: TRBV3-1; size: few; J: TRBJ2-5; DNA: TGTGCCAGCAGCCACCGGGGAGAGACCCAGTACTTC; CDR3: CASSHRGETQYF
D: -; V: TRBV5-1; size: -; J: TRBJ2-3; DNA: TGCGCCAGCAGCTGGGGAGCCTGGACAGATACGCAGTATTTT; CDR3: CASSWGAWTDTQYF
D: -; V: TRBV6-5; size: -; J: TRBJ2-7; DNA: TGTGCCAGCAGTTACTTCCCTTCTTTCCCTTACGAGCAGTACTTC; CDR3: CASSYFPSFPYEQYF
D: -; V: TRBV4-3; size: -; J: TRBJ2-6; DNA: TGCGCCAGCAGCCAAAGTTCAGTATCTGGGGCCAACGTCCTGACTTTC; CDR3: CASSQSSVSGANVLTF
D: TRBD2; V: TRBV5-1; size: -; J: TRBJ2-5; DNA: TGCGCCAGCAGCTTGGCTGGTAGCGGGGGGGACTTTCAAGAGACCCAGTACTTC; CDR3: CASSLAGSGGDFQETQYF
D: -; V: TRBV27; size: few; J: TRBJ2-7; DNA: TGTGCCAGCACCCAGGGCCACGAGCAGTACTTC; CDR3: CASTQGHEQYF
D: -; V: TRBV5-1; size: -; J: TRBJ2-7; DNA: TGCGCCAGCAGCCCCCCGGGTATCCACGAGCAGTACTTC; CDR3: CASSPPGIHEQYF
D: -; V: TRBV7-7; size: -; J: TRBJ2-7; DNA: TGTGCCAACCACAACGCTGGGGGACGCCCCTACGAGCAGTACTTC; CDR3: CANHNAGGRPYEQYF
D: TRBD1; V: TRBV2; size: -; J: TRBJ2-5; DNA: TGTGCCAGTAGACCCGGGACAGTAAAAGAGACCCAGTACTTC; CDR3: CASRPGTVKETQYF
D: -; V: TRBV29-1; size: -; J: TRBJ2-7; DNA: TGCAGCGCTAAAGTCACTAGCTGCGAGCAGTACTTC; CDR3: CSAKVTSCEQYF
D: TRBD2; V: TRBV20-1; size: -; J: TRBJ2-3; DNA: TGCAGTGCTAGAGATAACGGACTAGCGGGAAACACAGATACGCAGTATTTT; CDR3: CSARDNGLAGNTDTQYF
D: -; V: TRBV20-1; size: -; J: TRBJ2-7; DNA: TGCAGTGCTAACCCCGTATTGTCCGGGAGCGAGCAGTACTTC; CDR3: CSANPVLSGSEQYF
D: -; V: TRBV3-1; size: few; J: TRBJ1-5; DNA: TGTGCCAGCAGCCAAGCAGGGATTTATAGCAATCAGCCCCAGCATTTT; CDR3: CASSQAGIYSNQPQHF